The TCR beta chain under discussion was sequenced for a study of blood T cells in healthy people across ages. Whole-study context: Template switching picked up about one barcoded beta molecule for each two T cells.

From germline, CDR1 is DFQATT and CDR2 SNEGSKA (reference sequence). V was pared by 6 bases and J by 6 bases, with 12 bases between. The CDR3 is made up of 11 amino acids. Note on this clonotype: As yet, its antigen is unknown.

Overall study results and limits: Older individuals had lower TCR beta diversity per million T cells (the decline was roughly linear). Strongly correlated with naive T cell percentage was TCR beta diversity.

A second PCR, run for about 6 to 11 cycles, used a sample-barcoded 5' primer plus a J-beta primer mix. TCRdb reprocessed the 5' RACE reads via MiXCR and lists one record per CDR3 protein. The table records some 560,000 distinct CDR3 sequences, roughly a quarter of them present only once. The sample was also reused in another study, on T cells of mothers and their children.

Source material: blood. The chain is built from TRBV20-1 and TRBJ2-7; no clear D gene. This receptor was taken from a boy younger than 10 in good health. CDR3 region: CSAGDPLEQYF. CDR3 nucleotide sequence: TGCAGTGCCGGAGATCCACTCGAGCAGTACTTC.